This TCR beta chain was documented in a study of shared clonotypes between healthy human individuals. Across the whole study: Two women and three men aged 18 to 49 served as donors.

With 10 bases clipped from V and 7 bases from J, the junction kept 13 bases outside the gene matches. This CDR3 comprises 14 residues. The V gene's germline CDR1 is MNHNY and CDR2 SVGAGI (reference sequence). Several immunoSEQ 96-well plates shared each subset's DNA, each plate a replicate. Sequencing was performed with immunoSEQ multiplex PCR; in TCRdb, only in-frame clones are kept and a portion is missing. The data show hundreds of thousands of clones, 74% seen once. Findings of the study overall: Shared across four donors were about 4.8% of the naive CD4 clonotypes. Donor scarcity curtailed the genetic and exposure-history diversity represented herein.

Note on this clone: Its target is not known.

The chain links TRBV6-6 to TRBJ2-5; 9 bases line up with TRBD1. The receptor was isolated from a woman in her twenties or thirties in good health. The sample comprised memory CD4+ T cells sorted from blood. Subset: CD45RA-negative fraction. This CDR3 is CATNLDRGLGTQYF. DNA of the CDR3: TGTGCCACCAACCTTGACAGGGGGTTAGGGACCCAGTACTTC.